This T cell receptor beta chain was captured in a study of vaccination effects on CD4 cells after COVID-19. This CDR3 spans 14 amino acids. Germline trimming cut 4 bases from V and 8 bases from J; bases unmatched to any gene: 7. In germline, CDR1 is SEHNR, CDR2 FQNEAQ (reference sequence). Expansion with viral peptide pools was applied to antigen-specific CD4+ T cells by the ViraFEST assay prior to sequencing. A roughly 10-day culture period preceded the isolation of CD4+ T cells. In the vaccine recipients, nucleocapsid antibodies were negative and there was no prior SARS-CoV-2 infection. Wells containing a few million PBMC each were cultured with approximately 9.7 IU/ml IL-2 and approximately 10 ug/ml peptides. Profiled with immunoSEQ multiplex PCR; TCRdb holds only in-frame clones, not every one. The sample contains about 24,000 clones, around 70% of which appear only once. This clone was recorded a few times. Its specificity is unknown.

The sequencing here drew on CD4+ T cells from PBMCs cultured with SARS-CoV-2 spike peptides, taken before COVID-19 vaccination. The chain links TRBV7-9 to TRBJ1-4, with TRBD1 matching over 7 bases. The clonotype was recovered from a human donor who received a COVID-19 vaccine. The CDR3 DNA follows: TGTGCCAGCAGCTACGGACAGGAGGAGGAAAAACTGTTTTTT. Its protein is CASSYGQEEEKLFF.